These 24 T cell receptor beta chains were sequenced from one sample in a study of T cell responses to AZD1222 COVID-19 vaccine. Repertoires were generated with immunoSEQ multiplex PCR, while TCRdb's copy carries only in-frame clones and drops some. The table has about 59,000 clones, roughly 84% seen once. Specimen: peripheral blood, collected on day 0 of AZD1222 vaccination. The receptor source for this set is an adult in good health.

The chain is built from TRBV6-5 and TRBJ1-1, with D perhaps TRBD1 (6 bases). CDR1 MNHEY and CDR2 SVGAGI come from the germline V gene. This CDR3 region has 15 residues. The V gene lost 6 bases and the J gene lost 4 bases, with 18 bases spanning the gap. Here the CDR3 reads CASSSTGPGGTEAFF. The CDR3 coding sequence is TGTGCCAGCAGCTCCACAGGGCCCGGGGGCACTGAAGCTTTCTTT.

This clone was seen ten or more times. V usage is TRBV12-3 or TRBV12-4 and J usage is TRBJ1-5; the D gene is possibly TRBD1 (5 bases). The V end was cut by 2 bases, the J end by 4 bases, with 6 bases between. This CDR3 contains 13 residues. The CDR3 loop is CASSLWGNQPQHF. CDR3 DNA sequence: TGTGCCAGCAGTTTATGGGGGAATCAGCCCCAGCATTTT.

This clone was observed a handful of times. The gene calls are TRBV5-1 and TRBJ1-1, with 8 bases identical to TRBD1. Germline loops: CDR1 SGHRS, CDR2 YFSETQ. The CDR3 spans 15 residues. Losses at the gene ends were 4 bases for V and 4 bases for J; bases not matched to a gene: 9. CDR3 sequence: CASSQRTGRGTEAFF. The CDR3 DNA reads as TGCGCCAGCAGCCAACGGACAGGGAGGGGCACTGAAGCTTTCTTT.

The chain recombines TRBV12-3 or TRBV12-4 with TRBJ2-5, with D maybe TRBD1 (5 bases). Trimming cost V 7 bases and J 4 bases, with 13 bases left between them. This CDR3 has 13 residues. The CDR3: CASTLGVAETQYF. As DNA, the CDR3 is TGTGCCAGCACCCTAGGGGTTGCAGAGACCCAGTACTTC.

This chain uses TRBV27 with TRBJ2-1, with a tentative D call TRBD1 (6 bases). The ends were cut back, 5 bases at V and 8 bases at J, with 19 bases in the middle. The CDR3 length is 15 residues. Germline CDR1 and CDR2: MNHEY and SMNVEV (reference sequence). In nucleotides, the CDR3 is TGTGCCAGCAGTCCCGGGACAATCTCCCAATATGAGCAGTTCTTC. It yields the protein CASSPGTISQYEQFF.

The gene calls are TRBV11-1 and TRBJ2-2; TRBD1 might be the D (5 bases). The CDR3 has 15 amino acids. V was clipped by 5 bases and J by 1 base, with 11 bases between them. Germline values: CDR1 SGHAT, CDR2 FQDESV (reference sequence). The CDR3 loop is CASSPRGQNTGELFF. The DNA for the CDR3 is TGTGCCAGCAGCCCTAGGGGCCAGAACACCGGGGAGCTGTTTTTT.

The chain carries TRBV3-1 (or the pseudogene TRBV3-2) and TRBJ1-4, with D perhaps matching TRBD1 (6 bases). There are 13 residues in the CDR3. Germline values: CDR1 LGHDT, CDR2 YNNKEL (reference sequence). V was clipped by 3 bases and J by 8 bases, with 10 bases between them. The CDR3 DNA sequence: TGTGCCAGCAGCCACGGGGGGCAGGAAAAACTGTTTTTT. Protein product: CASSHGGQEKLFF.

Written as DNA, the CDR3 is TGTGCCAGCAGTTTCAAAGCGGAGCAGTTCTTC. It encodes CASSFKAEQFF. The rearrangement uses TRBV12-3 or TRBV12-4 and TRBJ2-1; no clear D gene. Between the trimmed V and J ends, which lost 3 bases and 10 bases, there was a span of 7 bases. This CDR3 contains 11 residues.

V usage is TRBV24-1 and J usage is TRBJ1-4; perhaps TRBD1 as D (5 bases). The germline gives CDR1 KGHDR, CDR2 SFDVKD. V was cut by 6 bases and J by 0 bases, with 10 bases left in between. The CDR3 loop spans 15 amino acids. This CDR3 is CATSPAGATNEKLFF. CDR3 nucleotides: TGTGCCACCAGTCCGGCGGGGGCAACTAATGAAAAACTGTTTTTT.

J is TRBJ2-7 and V is TRBV7-9, with D possibly being TRBD2 (7 bases). This CDR3 comprises 15 residues. The germline gives CDR1 SEHNR, CDR2 FQNEAQ (reference sequence). The ends were cut back, 3 bases at V and 7 bases at J, with 19 bases in the middle. The CDR3 loop reads CASSLGPAGAGEQYF. The CDR3 region has the DNA TGTGCCAGCAGCTTGGGCCCTGCGGGGGCGGGGGAGCAGTACTTC.

The chain combines TRBV10-3 with TRBJ2-3; possibly TRBD2 for D (6 bases). The CDR3 sequence is 14 residues long. Germline V gives CDR1 ENHRY, CDR2 SYGVKD. Trimming left V 6 bases short and J 2 bases short, with 12 bases between. This CDR3 is CAIRDYPNTDTQYF. DNA for the CDR3: TGTGCCATCAGGGACTACCCAAACACAGATACGCAGTATTTT.

The rearrangement uses TRBV7-2 and TRBJ1-2; maybe TRBD1 (6 bases). CDR1 and CDR2 (germline): SGHTA, FQGNSA. The V gene lost 5 bases and the J gene lost 2 bases, with 15 bases spanning the gap. The CDR3 runs to 15 residues. Written as DNA, the CDR3 is TGTGCCAGCAGCCCCACTGACAGGTTGAACTATGGCTACACCTTC. It encodes CASSPTDRLNYGYTF.

V and J are TRBV5-6 and TRBJ2-7; 9 nucleotides align to TRBD1. Losses at the gene ends were 3 bases for V and 9 bases for J; bases not matched to a gene: 13. This CDR3 is 15 amino acids long. Germline CDR1 is SGHDT and CDR2 is YYEEEE. CDR3 nucleotide sequence: TGTGCCAGCAGCTCCCGGATCGGACAGGGGTTTGGGCAGTACTTC. It specifies CASSSRIGQGFGQYF.

The rearrangement links TRBV6-1 to TRBJ2-3, with 11 bases aligning to TRBD2. The CDR3 spans 16 residues. The V gene end was trimmed by 3 bases and the J gene end by 4 bases; junction bases not matched to a gene: 6. The germline V gene has CDR1 MNHNS and CDR2 SASEGT. CDR3 DNA: TGTGCCAGCAGTGATCTAGCGGGGGGACAATCAGATACGCAGTATTTT. This translates into CASSDLAGGQSDTQYF.

The chain employs TRBV14 and TRBJ1-6; a possible D gene is TRBD1 (6 bases). Looked up from germline, CDR1 is SGHDN and CDR2 is FVKESK. This CDR3 comprises 14 residues. V lost 4 bases, J lost 9 bases, and 13 bases lay in between. CDR3 bases: TGTGCCAGCAGCCCTCAGGGGAATGGTTCACCCCTCCACTTT. Protein sequence: CASSPQGNGSPLHF.

J is TRBJ2-5 and V is TRBV5-1, with TRBD2 as a possible D gene (6 bases). V lost 0 bases and J 1 base, leaving 16 bases between the germline ends. The CDR3 consists of 17 residues. The germline V gene has CDR1 SGHRS and CDR2 YFSETQ. CDR3 in amino acids: CASSLGSAGGVQETQYF. CDR3 nucleotides: TGCGCCAGCAGCTTGGGGTCAGCCGGCGGGGTCCAAGAGACCCAGTACTTC.

There are a few counts of this clone. The rearrangement links TRBV14 to TRBJ1-5; 10 nucleotides agree with TRBD1. J lost 6 bases, V lost 4 bases, and 3 bases had no gene match. The CDR3 loop spans 14 amino acids. Per germline, CDR1 SGHDN and CDR2 FVKESK. The CDR3 DNA sequence: TGTGCCAGCAGCCGGACAGGGGGGTTTCAGCCCCAGCATTTT. Its translation is CASSRTGGFQPQHF.

The chain recombines TRBV6-5 with TRBJ2-3; D possibly matches TRBD1 or TRBD2 (7 bases each). CDR3 size: 14 residues. With 8 bases removed from V and 0 bases from J, the gap between germline ends came to 12 bases. Germline values: CDR1 MNHEY, CDR2 SVGAGI. The CDR3 region is CASGGDSSTDTQYF. In nucleotides, the CDR3 is TGTGCCAGCGGGGGGGACAGCAGCACAGATACGCAGTATTTT.

The chain is built from TRBV4-3 and TRBJ1-6, with a tentative D call TRBD1 (5 bases). This CDR3 is built from 15 residues. CDR1 is LGHNA, CDR2 YSLEER, per germline. V was clipped by 1 base and J by 1 base, with 5 bases between them. CDR3 residues: CASSQGGSYNSPLHF. In DNA, the CDR3 is TGCGCCAGCAGCCAAGGGGGGTCCTATAATTCACCCCTCCACTTT.

This clone turned up a few times. CDR3 residues: CASSLGLENTGGELFF. DNA for the CDR3: TGTGCCAGCAGCTTGGGACTAGAGAACACCGGGGGGGAGCTGTTTTTT. This sequence joins TRBV5-4 and TRBJ2-2; D possibly corresponds to TRBD2 (6 bases). The CDR3 is 16 residues long. Trimming pared 0 bases from V and 8 bases from J, leaving 17 bases between. Germline CDR1 is SGHNT and CDR2 is YYREEE (reference sequence).

The genes are TRBV7-6 and TRBJ1-1, with TRBD1 matching over 7 bases. Trimming cost V 2 bases and J 14 bases; bases outside gene matches: 11. The CDR3 loop spans 13 amino acids. Germline values: CDR1 SGHVS, CDR2 FNYEAQ. CDR3 sequence reads: CASSLNPGQRVFF. CDR3 bases: TGTGCCAGCAGCTTAAACCCGGGACAGCGGGTGTTCTTT.

V usage is TRBV15 and J usage is TRBJ2-1; D call uncertain. Trimming stripped 3 bases from V and 6 bases from J, with 9 bases between. This CDR3 contains 13 residues. Germline values: CDR1 LNHNV, CDR2 YYDKDF (reference sequence). This CDR3 reads CATSSGRFNEQFF. In DNA form, the CDR3 reads TGTGCCACCAGCAGTGGAAGATTCAATGAGCAGTTCTTC.

The chain employs TRBV5-5 and TRBJ2-7; 8 bases are shared with TRBD1. This CDR3 is built from 15 residues. Trimming at V came to 4 bases and at J to 1 base, leaving 7 bases not matched to a gene. From germline, CDR1 is SGHKS and CDR2 YYEKEE (reference sequence). The CDR3 loop reads CASSLLRQGSYEQYF. The CDR3, as DNA: TGTGCCAGCAGCCTACTGAGACAGGGGTCCTACGAGCAGTACTTC.

J is TRBJ2-1 and V is TRBV4-1; 9 bases agree with TRBD2. CDR1 and CDR2 from the germline V gene are MGHRA and YSYEKL. Germline trimming cut 5 bases from V and 4 bases from J; bases unmatched to any gene: 12. The CDR3 extends over 17 amino acids. In nucleotides, the CDR3 is TGCGCCAGCAGCGTACCCCCCCTAGCGGGGCGTTACAATGAGCAGTTCTTC. Translation gives CASSVPPLAGRYNEQFF.